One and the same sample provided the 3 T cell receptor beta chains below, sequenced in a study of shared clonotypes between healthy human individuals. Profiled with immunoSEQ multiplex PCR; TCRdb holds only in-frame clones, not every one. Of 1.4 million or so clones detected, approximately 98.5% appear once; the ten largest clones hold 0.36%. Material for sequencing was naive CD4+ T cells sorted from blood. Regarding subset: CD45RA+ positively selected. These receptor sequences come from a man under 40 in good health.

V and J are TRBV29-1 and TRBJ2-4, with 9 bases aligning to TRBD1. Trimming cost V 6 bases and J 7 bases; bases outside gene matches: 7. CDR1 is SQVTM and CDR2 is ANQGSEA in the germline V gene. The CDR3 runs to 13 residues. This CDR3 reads CSVGGTGKNIQYF. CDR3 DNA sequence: TGCAGCGTCGGGGGGACAGGGAAGAACATTCAGTACTTC. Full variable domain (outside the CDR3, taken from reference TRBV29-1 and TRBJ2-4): SAVISQKPSRDICQRGTSLTIQCQVDSQVTMMFWYRQQPGQSLTLIATANQGSEATYESGFVIDKFPISRPNLTFSTLTVSNMSPEDSSIYLCSVGGTGKNIQYFGAGTRLSVL.

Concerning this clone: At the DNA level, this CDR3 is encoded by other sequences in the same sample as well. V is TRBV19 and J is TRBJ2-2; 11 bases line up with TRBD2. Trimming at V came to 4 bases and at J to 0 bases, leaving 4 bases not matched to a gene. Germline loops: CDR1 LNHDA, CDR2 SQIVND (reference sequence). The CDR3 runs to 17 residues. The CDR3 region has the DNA TGTGCCAGTAGTACGGGGACTAGCGGAGCGAACACCGGGGAGCTGTTTTTT. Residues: CASSTGTSGANTGELFF.

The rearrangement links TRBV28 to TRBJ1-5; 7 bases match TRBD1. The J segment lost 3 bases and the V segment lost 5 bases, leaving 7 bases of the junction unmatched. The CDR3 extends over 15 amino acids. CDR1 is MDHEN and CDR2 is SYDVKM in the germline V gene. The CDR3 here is CASSRRQGVNQPQHF. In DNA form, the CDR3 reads TGTGCCAGCAGTCGAAGACAGGGCGTCAATCAGCCCCAGCATTTT.